A selection of T cell receptor beta chains follows, all from one sample in a study of T cell responses to AZD1222 COVID-19 vaccine. The repertoire was sequenced with immunoSEQ multiplex PCR; TCRdb's copy has only in-frame clones and lacks some. The sample consists of about 140,000 clones, approximately 92% of them appearing once. Sequences were derived from peripheral blood, sampled on day 0 of AZD1222 vaccination. The receptors stem from an adult in good health. The CDR3 runs from the conserved cysteine through the conserved F or W. A D gene is named only where the DNA matches it firmly. The size field is filled for only some rows; it gives once, few, many or a size class.

len: 14; j_gene: TRBJ1-4; abundance: -; d_gene: -; v_gene: TRBV19; CDR3nt: TGTGCCAGTAGCCAGACCGGGGGCGTCGAAAAACTGTTTTTT; CDR3aa: CASSQTGGVEKLFF
len: 15; j_gene: TRBJ2-2; abundance: -; d_gene: -; v_gene: TRBV7-6; CDR3nt: TGTGCCAGCTGGGCCGGAAGCCTGAACACCGGGGAGCTGTTTTTT; CDR3aa: CASWAGSLNTGELFF
len: 14; j_gene: TRBJ1-5; abundance: -; d_gene: -; v_gene: TRBV4-1; CDR3nt: TGCGCCAGCAGCCAAGGCCGGGGCAATCAGCCCCAGCATTTT; CDR3aa: CASSQGRGNQPQHF
len: 14; j_gene: TRBJ2-7; abundance: -; d_gene: TRBD1; v_gene: TRBV6-5; CDR3nt: TGTGCCAGCAGTTACCCGGACAGGGCCTACGAGCAGTACTTC; CDR3aa: CASSYPDRAYEQYF
len: 14; j_gene: TRBJ1-1; abundance: -; d_gene: -; v_gene: TRBV28; CDR3nt: TGTGCCAGCAGTTTACAGATCCCGAACACTGAAGCTTTCTTT; CDR3aa: CASSLQIPNTEAFF
len: 12; j_gene: TRBJ2-5; abundance: -; d_gene: -; v_gene: TRBV18; CDR3nt: TGTGCCAGCTCACCACCGTTGGAGACCCAGTACTTC; CDR3aa: CASSPPLETQYF
len: 16; j_gene: TRBJ2-7; abundance: -; d_gene: -; v_gene: TRBV10-3; CDR3nt: TGTGCCATCAGTGAGTCGAGCGGGACAACTAACGCTGAGCAGTACTTC; CDR3aa: CAISESSGTTNAEQYF
len: 17; j_gene: TRBJ1-4; abundance: -; d_gene: -; v_gene: TRBV18; CDR3nt: TGTGCCAGCTCACCACTGGGGGGCCGGGCAACTAATGAAAAACTGTTTTTT; CDR3aa: CASSPLGGRATNEKLFF
len: 15; j_gene: TRBJ1-6; abundance: -; d_gene: -; v_gene: TRBV7-9; CDR3nt: TGTGCCAGCAGCGTGGGAGGGGCCTATAATTCACCCCTCCACTTT; CDR3aa: CASSVGGAYNSPLHF
len: 15; j_gene: TRBJ1-5; abundance: -; d_gene: -; v_gene: TRBV2; CDR3nt: TGTGCCAGCAGTGAGGGCCCAAGTGGAGTGCAGCCCCAGCATTTT; CDR3aa: CASSEGPSGVQPQHF
len: 15; j_gene: TRBJ2-7; abundance: -; d_gene: TRBD2; v_gene: TRBV6-6; CDR3nt: TGTGCCAGCAGTCCCATTGCGGGAGCGGGCTACGAGCAGTACTTC; CDR3aa: CASSPIAGAGYEQYF
len: 12; j_gene: TRBJ1-1; abundance: once; d_gene: -; v_gene: TRBV12-3/TRBV12-4; CDR3nt: TGTGCCAGCAGTTTAGACAGGGCGGGAGCTTTCTTT; CDR3aa: CASSLDRAGAFF
len: 11; j_gene: TRBJ1-4; abundance: -; d_gene: TRBD1; v_gene: TRBV2; CDR3nt: TGTGCCAGCAGGGACAGGACACGCCTGTTTTTT; CDR3aa: CASRDRTRLFF
len: 16; j_gene: TRBJ1-3; abundance: once; d_gene: -; v_gene: TRBV7-2; CDR3nt: TGTGCCAGCAGCTTAGCCAGCAGGGTCTCTGGAAACACCATATATTTT; CDR3aa: CASSLASRVSGNTIYF
len: 14; j_gene: TRBJ1-2; abundance: -; d_gene: -; v_gene: TRBV10-1; CDR3nt: TGCGCCAGCAGTGAGTCGAAGGAAGTCGATGGCTACACCTTC; CDR3aa: CASSESKEVDGYTF
len: 17; j_gene: TRBJ1-6; abundance: -; d_gene: -; v_gene: TRBV30; CDR3nt: TGTGCCTTCGTTCCGGGACCGAACACACGACAGAATTCACCCCTCCACTTT; CDR3aa: CAFVPGPNTRQNSPLHF
len: 14; j_gene: TRBJ1-4; abundance: -; d_gene: -; v_gene: TRBV25-1; CDR3nt: TGTGCCAGCAGTGTTCCGGGACAAGGAGAAAAACTGTTTTTT; CDR3aa: CASSVPGQGEKLFF
len: 16; j_gene: TRBJ1-1; abundance: once; d_gene: -; v_gene: TRBV6-2/TRBV6-3; CDR3nt: TGTGCCAGCAGTCCCGAGGGTTTTTCTGTGAACACTGAAGCTTTCTTT; CDR3aa: CASSPEGFSVNTEAFF
len: 17; j_gene: TRBJ2-2; abundance: -; d_gene: -; v_gene: TRBV4-1; CDR3nt: TGCGCCAGCAGCCAAGATACCCCTTCTTCAATTTCCGGGGAGCTGTTTTTT; CDR3aa: CASSQDTPSSISGELFF
len: 14; j_gene: TRBJ2-3; abundance: -; d_gene: TRBD1; v_gene: TRBV27; CDR3nt: TGTGCCAGCAGTTTCACACAGGGGTCAGATACGCAGTATTTT; CDR3aa: CASSFTQGSDTQYF
len: 15; j_gene: TRBJ2-1; abundance: -; d_gene: -; v_gene: TRBV10-1; CDR3nt: TGCGCCAGCAGTGAACGAACCGGGAAAAACAATGAGCAGTTCTTC; CDR3aa: CASSERTGKNNEQFF
len: 13; j_gene: TRBJ2-7; abundance: -; d_gene: -; v_gene: TRBV18; CDR3nt: TGTGCCAGCTCACTCCAGAGCTCCTACGAGCAGTACTTC; CDR3aa: CASSLQSSYEQYF
len: 14; j_gene: TRBJ2-1; abundance: -; d_gene: TRBD2; v_gene: TRBV30; CDR3nt: TGTGCCTGGAGCCGGACTAGCTCAAGAAATGAGCAGTTCTTC; CDR3aa: CAWSRTSSRNEQFF
len: 13; j_gene: TRBJ1-1; abundance: -; d_gene: -; v_gene: TRBV6-5; CDR3nt: TGTGCCACTAGGGGCCTCATGAACACTGAAGCTTTCTTT; CDR3aa: CATRGLMNTEAFF
len: 13; j_gene: TRBJ1-1; abundance: -; d_gene: -; v_gene: TRBV7-2; CDR3nt: TGTGCCAGCAGCTTGAGGAGGAACACTGAAGCTTTCTTT; CDR3aa: CASSLRRNTEAFF
len: 15; j_gene: TRBJ2-3; abundance: -; d_gene: TRBD2; v_gene: TRBV7-3; CDR3nt: TGTGCCAGCAGCTTTTCGGGGGGGCGATCAGATACGCAGTATTTT; CDR3aa: CASSFSGGRSDTQYF
len: 15; j_gene: TRBJ2-1; abundance: -; d_gene: -; v_gene: TRBV19; CDR3nt: TGTGCCAGTAGTATCGGGCAGAGCTCCTACAATGAGCAGTTCTTC; CDR3aa: CASSIGQSSYNEQFF
len: 20; j_gene: TRBJ2-2; abundance: -; d_gene: TRBD2; v_gene: TRBV6-1; CDR3nt: TGTGCCAGCAGTGACCCGCGACTAGCGGGAGTCCGGAAACCGGCCGGGGAGCTGTTTTTT; CDR3aa: CASSDPRLAGVRKPAGELFF
len: 16; j_gene: TRBJ1-3; abundance: -; d_gene: -; v_gene: TRBV14; CDR3nt: TGTGCCAGCAGCCAAGTGTACCGGAGCTCTGGAAACACCATATATTTT; CDR3aa: CASSQVYRSSGNTIYF
len: 13; j_gene: TRBJ1-4; abundance: -; d_gene: -; v_gene: TRBV12-3/TRBV12-4; CDR3nt: TGTGCCAGCAGAATCGGGCCAAATGAAAAACTGTTTTTT; CDR3aa: CASRIGPNEKLFF
len: 14; j_gene: TRBJ1-3; abundance: -; d_gene: -; v_gene: TRBV11-1; CDR3nt: TGTGCCAGCAGCTTGGAGAGCTCTGGAAACACCATATATTTT; CDR3aa: CASSLESSGNTIYF
len: 14; j_gene: TRBJ1-6; abundance: -; d_gene: -; v_gene: TRBV19; CDR3nt: TGTGCCAGTAGTCCCGACAGAGATAATTCACCCCTCCACTTT; CDR3aa: CASSPDRDNSPLHF
len: 17; j_gene: TRBJ2-3; abundance: -; d_gene: TRBD2; v_gene: TRBV5-1; CDR3nt: TGCGCCAGCAGCCATTGGGGGACTAGCCCAAACACAGATACGCAGTATTTT; CDR3aa: CASSHWGTSPNTDTQYF
len: 14; j_gene: TRBJ1-2; abundance: -; d_gene: -; v_gene: TRBV24-1; CDR3nt: TGTGCCACCAGTGATTCCGACAGCCGCTATGGCTACACCTTC; CDR3aa: CATSDSDSRYGYTF
len: 14; j_gene: TRBJ1-2; abundance: -; d_gene: -; v_gene: TRBV7-9; CDR3nt: TGTGCCAGCAGCTTAGAGTCGGGAAGTGGTCTCTACGCTTTC; CDR3aa: CASSLESGSGLYAF
len: 16; j_gene: TRBJ1-2; abundance: -; d_gene: TRBD1; v_gene: TRBV19; CDR3nt: TGTGCCAGTAGTATCCAAGCGGACAGGGACCCCTTAGGCTACACCTTC; CDR3aa: CASSIQADRDPLGYTF